This T cell receptor (beta chain) was documented in a study of CD8 T cells in ankylosing spondylitis (TCRdb year 2017). The study in broad terms: To find TCR variants linked to disease, the study profiled T cell receptor beta repertoires in ankylosing spondylitis patients and healthy donors. The full study cohort comprised around 23 ankylosing spondylitis patients and 85 to 120 healthy donors. Peripheral blood samples were taken, and synovial fluid was additionally collected from ankylosing spondylitis patients. Findings and caveats that apply to the study as a whole: Significant enrichment of the disease-linked clones was reported in matched synovial fluid samples from ankylosing spondylitis patients. A CD8+ phenotype was shown by the disease-linked clones, which were found at relatively low frequencies in peripheral blood. Blood from ankylosing spondylitis patients appeared to be characterized by a TCR beta motif made up of seven or eight highly homologous amino acid variants. Some motif variants were previously reported in synovial fluid and blood of reactive arthritis patients, suggesting common disease-initiation mechanisms.

The CDR3 runs 18 amino acids, cysteine and phenylalanine included. The CDR3 DNA has 54 bases and is translated from base 1. Relative to germline, V is 1 base shorter and J is 0 bases shorter, with 13 bases between their ends. Regarding this clonotype: The clone's antigen remains unknown. The sample holds no much larger clone one base away, and base qualities are not on file.

Instrument on record: Illumina HiSeq 2500. Quantitative 5'-RACE with molecular barcodes was used to prepare TCR beta libraries. In the paper's pipeline: To identify disease-linked TCR variants, a new computational method was used, one built on a probabilistic model of VDJ rearrangement. In-frame beta chains were kept once TCRdb had trimmed the public reads at Q25 with fastp and called clones with MiXCR. Here each entry gathers all rows of one CDR3 protein and keeps the most common genes and DNA. The V and J calls here are based on TCRdb, not the publication. Within this sample are about 700,000 distinct CDR3 sequences, with roughly 20% of them counted one time only. Roughly a fifth of the sample belongs to the ten largest clones.

The chain uses TRBV12-3 or TRBV12-4 and TRBJ2-6; the D segment could be TRBD2, given 6 matching bases. The sequence was collected from a male donor with ankylosing spondylitis. Material: blood, either unsorted or a sorted T cell fraction (not recorded which). The CDR3: CASSLDAVGGSGANVLTF. Here is the DNA: TGTGCCAGCAGTTTAGATGCGGTGGGGGGCTCTGGGGCCAACGTCCTGACTTTC.